The 25 T cell receptor beta chains presented below share a single source sample, sequenced in a study of cytomegalovirus exposure and HLA in healthy donors. PCR used 60 Vbeta primers and 13 Jbeta primers. The protocol was immunoSEQ multiplex PCR, while the TCRdb copy is restricted to in-frame clones and leaves out a portion. This specimen shows some 75,000 clones; the ten leading clones hold approximately 5%. The material sequenced was PBMCs. The origin of the receptors is a man between 35 and 55 years old in good health and CMV-seronegative.

The chain carries TRBV5-1 and TRBJ2-5; D is uncertain. The V end lost 4 bases, the J end lost 4 bases, and 11 bases lay between the germline ends. From germline, CDR1 is SGHRS and CDR2 YFSETQ. The CDR3 is 13 residues long. The CDR3 reads CASSPPSGETQYF. The CDR3 DNA reads as TGCGCCAGCAGCCCCCCGTCCGGAGAGACCCAGTACTTC.

The V gene is TRBV2, the J gene TRBJ2-1; 13 nucleotides align to TRBD2. The junction had 6 bases not matched to a gene; V was cut back by 5 bases and J by 2 bases. Germline values: CDR1 SNHLY, CDR2 FYNNEI. The CDR3 extends over 17 amino acids. The CDR3 coding sequence is TGTGCCAGCAGTTCCGGGACTAGCGGGGACACCTACAATGAGCAGTTCTTC. This codes for CASSSGTSGDTYNEQFF. Filled out from reference TRBV2 and TRBJ2-1, the complete variable domain reads EPEVTQTPSHQVTQMGQEVILRCVPISNHLYFYWYRQILGQKVEFLVSFYNNEISEKSEIFDDQFSVERPDGSNFTLKIRSTKLEDSAMYFCASSSGTSGDTYNEQFFGPGTRLTVL.

V usage is TRBV27 and J usage is TRBJ2-7; D remains ambiguous. The germline V gene encodes CDR1 MNHEY and CDR2 SMNVEV (reference sequence). The ends were cut back, 2 bases at V and 7 bases at J, with 12 bases in the middle. The CDR3 is 13 amino acids. CDR3 in amino acids: CASSLAPRWEQYF. The CDR3 region has the DNA TGTGCCAGCAGTTTAGCCCCCCGGTGGGAGCAGTACTTC.

This chain uses TRBV6-8 with TRBJ2-5, with TRBD2 matching over 7 bases. In germline, CDR1 is MNHGY, CDR2 SAAAGT. V lost 8 bases to trimming and J lost 1 base; unmatched junction nucleotides: 7. CDR3 length: 14 amino acids. Written as DNA, the CDR3 is TGTGCCAGCCGGGTGGGCGGGGGCCAAGAGACCCAGTACTTC. Residues: CASRVGGGQETQYF.

Comment on this clone: One junction end does not reproduce the germline sequence, and a read error may be involved. The genes are TRBV30 and TRBJ2-7; 9 bases match TRBD2. Per the germline V gene, CDR1 is GTSNPN and CDR2 is SVGIG (reference sequence). The CDR3 totals 13 residues. The CDR3 spells CANRTSEPYKQYF. In DNA, the CDR3 is TGTGCCAACCGGACTAGCGAGCCCTACAAGCAGTACTTC. Supplemented by reference TRBV30 and TRBJ2-7, the full variable domain reads SQTIHQWPATLVQPVGSPLSLECTVEGTSNPNLYWYRQAAGRGLQLLFYSVGIGQISSEVPQNLSASRPQDRQFILSSKKLLLSDSGFYLCANRTSEPYKQYFGPGTRLTVT.

The chain uses TRBV27 and TRBJ2-3, with TRBD1 as a possible D gene (8 bases). This CDR3 contains 16 residues. The germline V gene encodes CDR1 MNHEY and CDR2 SMNVEV (reference sequence). V was cut by 3 bases and J by 2 bases, with 15 bases left in between. The CDR3 reads CASSFGQGGPTDTQYF. The CDR3 nucleotides read TGTGCCAGCAGTTTTGGACAGGGAGGGCCCACAGATACGCAGTATTTT.

The CDR3 DNA reads as TGTGCCAGCAGGGAACACAGGGGGCCTTCCTACGAGCAGTACTTC. It translates to CASREHRGPSYEQYF. This chain connects TRBV7-8 to TRBJ2-7; 9 positions agree with TRBD1. CDR3 length equals 15 residues. CDR1 is SGHVS, CDR2 FQNEAQ, per germline. V lost 6 bases and J lost 1; bases outside the gene matches: 7. The full variable domain, with the rest looked up from reference TRBV7-8 and TRBJ2-7, is GAGVSQSPRYKVAKRGQDVALRCDPISGHVSLFWYQQALGQGPEFLTYFQNEAQLDKSGLPSDRFFAERPEGSVSTLKIQRTQQEDSAVYLCASREHRGPSYEQYFGPGTRLTVT.

This chain connects TRBV10-2 to TRBJ2-7, with a tentative D call TRBD1 (6 bases). The CDR3 spans 15 residues. The V gene lost 6 bases and the J gene lost 6 bases, with 21 bases spanning the gap. The V gene's germline CDR1 is WSHSY and CDR2 SAAADI. The CDR3 sequence is CASRASTGQGSEQYF. DNA of the CDR3: TGCGCCAGCAGAGCTTCGACAGGCCAGGGGAGCGAGCAGTACTTC.

The chain couples TRBV7-9 to TRBJ1-5, with TRBD1 as a possible D gene (5 bases). V lost 1 base, J lost 7 bases, and 14 bases lay in between. The CDR3 has 15 residues. Germline CDR1 reads SEHNR; CDR2 reads FQNEAQ (reference sequence). CDR3 in amino acids: CASSLGSGLGQPQHF. For the CDR3, the DNA is TGTGCCAGCAGCTTAGGGTCAGGGTTGGGGCAGCCCCAGCATTTT.

Comment on this clone: The same CDR3 can be traced to other DNA sequences in this sample. V is TRBV6-4 and J is TRBJ1-2; D is ambiguous. The CDR3 loop spans 12 amino acids. V gave up 0 bases and J gave up 8 bases, with 7 bases separating them. Per the germline V gene, CDR1 is MRHNA and CDR2 is SNTAGT. The CDR3 nucleotides are TGTGCCAGCAGTGACTCCGGGGTCGGCTACACCTTC. Translating gives CASSDSGVGYTF.

J is TRBJ1-3 and V is TRBV18; the D gene is possibly TRBD1 (6 bases). CDR1 is KGHSH, CDR2 LQKENI, per germline. The CDR3 totals 14 residues. V lost 6 bases and J lost 8, with 17 bases in between. CDR3 sequence reads: CASSPGHRTYTIYF. Written as DNA, the CDR3 is TGTGCCAGCTCCCCGGGACATCGCACGTACACCATATATTTT.

The CDR3 nucleotides are TGTGCCAGCAGTCCCCTGGACAGGGACACCGGGGAGCTGTTTTTT. It codes for CASSPLDRDTGELFF. The chain joins TRBV6-1 to TRBJ2-2; TRBD1 matches at 8 bases. This CDR3 has 15 amino acids. V was clipped by 5 bases and J by 3 bases; unmatched bases: 5. Germline V gene lookup returns CDR1 MNHNS and CDR2 SASEGT.

J is TRBJ2-1 and V is TRBV5-1, with 8 bases lining up with TRBD2. The V gene's germline CDR1 is SGHRS and CDR2 YFSETQ. The length of the CDR3 is 16 residues. The V and J ends lost 4 bases and 6 bases, in that order; junction bases with no gene match: 12. The CDR3 DNA reads TGCGCCAGCAGCCTGGGGGTCGGGAGGGTTGGCAATGAGCAGTTCTTC. Translation: CASSLGVGRVGNEQFF.

The CDR3 sequence is CSVTGQGYEQYF. The CDR3 region has the DNA TGCAGCGTCACCGGACAGGGCTACGAGCAGTACTTC. The chain recombines TRBV29-1 with TRBJ2-7; 8 nucleotides align to TRBD1. This CDR3 region has 12 residues. J was trimmed by 3 bases and V by 6 bases; bases with no gene match: 4. From germline, CDR1 is SQVTM and CDR2 ANQGSEA.

The chain employs TRBV2 and TRBJ1-4; D is unresolved. Per the germline V gene, CDR1 is SNHLY and CDR2 is FYNNEI. CDR3 length equals 14 residues. V was cut by 5 bases and J by 4 bases, with 11 bases left in between. The CDR3 spells CASSYSSSNEKLFF. The DNA for the CDR3 is TGTGCCAGCAGTTACAGTTCAAGTAATGAAAAACTGTTTTTT. Full variable domain (rest looked up from reference TRBV2 and TRBJ1-4): EPEVTQTPSHQVTQMGQEVILRCVPISNHLYFYWYRQILGQKVEFLVSFYNNEISEKSEIFDDQFSVERPDGSNFTLKIRSTKLEDSAMYFCASSYSSSNEKLFFGSGTQLSVL.

V and J are TRBV9 and TRBJ2-2; 8 bases map to TRBD2. Germline V gene sequence: CDR1 SGDLS, CDR2 YYNGEE. The junction had 8 bases not matched to a gene; V was cut back by 4 bases and J by 9 bases. The CDR3 sequence is 14 residues long. This chain's CDR3 is CASSPRGGSWELFF. The CDR3 DNA follows: TGTGCCAGCAGCCCACGGGGGGGCAGTTGGGAGCTGTTTTTT.

The J gene is TRBJ2-2, the V gene TRBV7-9; D gene ambiguous. Trimming left V 3 bases short and J 0 bases short, with 5 bases between. CDR1 and CDR2 from the germline V gene are SEHNR and FQNEAQ (reference sequence). The CDR3 sequence is 14 residues long. CDR3 amino acids: CASSFLSNTGELFF. Here the CDR3 DNA reads TGTGCCAGCAGCTTTCTCTCGAACACCGGGGAGCTGTTTTTT. Filled out from reference TRBV7-9 and TRBJ2-2, the complete variable domain reads DTGVSQNPRHKITKRGQNVTFRCDPISEHNRLYWYRQTLGQGPEFLTYFQNEAQLEKSRLLSDRFSAERPKGSFSTLEIQRTEQGDSAMYLCASSFLSNTGELFFGEGSRLTVL.

The chain joins TRBV19 to TRBJ2-1; a weak D match, TRBD1 (7 bases). CDR3 length: 17 residues. CDR1 and CDR2 (germline): LNHDA, SQIVND (reference sequence). The germline V and J ends were trimmed by 0 bases and 5 bases, with 17 bases remaining between them. CDR3 in amino acids: CASSIDRPGGLNNEQFF. In DNA form, the CDR3 reads TGTGCCAGTAGTATAGATCGCCCAGGGGGACTCAACAATGAGCAGTTCTTC.

The chain couples TRBV27 to TRBJ1-5; TRBD1 matches at 8 bases. Looked up from germline, CDR1 is MNHEY and CDR2 is SMNVEV (reference sequence). CDR3 length equals 14 residues. The J segment lost 8 bases and the V segment lost 2 bases, leaving 5 bases of the junction unmatched. The CDR3 here is CASSLRQGKEPQHF. Written as DNA, the CDR3 is TGTGCCAGCAGTTTAAGACAGGGGAAGGAGCCCCAGCATTTT.

The chain combines TRBV28 with TRBJ1-4; 8 bases line up with TRBD1. CDR1 is MDHEN and CDR2 is SYDVKM in the germline V gene. J lost 7 bases, V lost 7 bases, and 8 bases had no gene match. The CDR3 extends over 14 amino acids. The CDR3 here is CASTRSGGLEKLFF. CDR3 DNA: TGTGCCAGCACGAGGTCAGGGGGCCTTGAAAAACTGTTTTTT. Drawing the rest from reference TRBV28 and TRBJ1-4, the complete variable domain is DVKVTQSSRYLVKRTGEKVFLECVQDMDHENMFWYRQDPGLGLRLIYFSYDVKMKEKGDIPEGYSVSREKKERFSLILESASTNQTSMYLCASTRSGGLEKLFFGSGTQLSVL.

This rearrangement joins TRBV10-3 to TRBJ1-6, with 8 bases that match TRBD1. This CDR3 region has 13 residues. The germline gives CDR1 ENHRY, CDR2 SYGVKD. J gave up 6 bases and V 10 bases, and 5 bases lay outside the gene matches. The DNA of the CDR3 is TGTGCCAAACAGGGGGACCTTAATTCACCCCTCCACTTT. Translating it yields CAKQGDLNSPLHF.

The chain carries TRBV7-9 and TRBJ1-4; D gene uncertain. The V and J ends lost 3 bases and 8 bases respectively, with 10 bases between them. The germline V gene encodes CDR1 SEHNR and CDR2 FQNEAQ (reference sequence). This CDR3 has 13 amino acids. CDR3: CASSFPRPEKLFF. The CDR3 nucleotides read TGTGCCAGCAGCTTCCCCAGGCCCGAAAAACTGTTTTTT.

The genes are TRBV6-1 and TRBJ2-1; no reliable D call. V was trimmed by 3 bases and J by 13 bases, leaving 19 bases between them. This CDR3 has 14 residues. The germline CDR1 and CDR2 sequences are MNHNS and SASEGT. The CDR3 sequence is CASSDSDRSGPQFF. The CDR3 DNA sequence: TGTGCCAGCAGTGATTCAGACCGCTCTGGGCCCCAGTTCTTC.

This chain uses TRBV5-1 with TRBJ1-1; D ambiguous. Germline loops: CDR1 SGHRS, CDR2 YFSETQ. V was clipped by 4 bases and J by 0 bases, with 13 bases between them. There are 15 residues in the CDR3. The CDR3 region has the DNA TGCGCCAGCAGCCCCCTTGAGATATTGAACACTGAAGCTTTCTTT. This gives the protein CASSPLEILNTEAFF.

The V and J genes are TRBV7-9 and TRBJ1-1; D is possibly TRBD1 (5 bases). The germline CDR1 and CDR2 sequences are SEHNR and FQNEAQ (reference sequence). Trimming shortened V by 3 bases and J by 1 base, and 6 bases separated the two germline ends. CDR3 length: 13 amino acids. CDR3 DNA: TGTGCCAGCAGCTTCAGGGAGAACACTGAAGCTTTCTTT. Protein: CASSFRENTEAFF. The variable domain in full, with the rest retrieved from reference TRBV7-9 and TRBJ1-1, is DTGVSQNPRHKITKRGQNVTFRCDPISEHNRLYWYRQTLGQGPEFLTYFQNEAQLEKSRLLSDRFSAERPKGSFSTLEIQRTEQGDSAMYLCASSFRENTEAFFGQGTRLTVV.